This TCR beta chain is from a study of vaccination effects on CD4 cells after COVID-19. Sequencing in the ViraFEST assay came after antigen-specific CD4+ T cells had been expanded with viral peptide pools, which were used to stimulate PBMC. Following culture for approximately 11 days, CD4+ T cells were isolated. Nucleocapsid antibodies were negative in the vaccine recipients, who had never had SARS-CoV-2 infection. TCRdb's copy holds only in-frame clones and misses some; the assay was immunoSEQ multiplex PCR. The sample lists 50,000 to 60,000 clones, under 70% occurring once. With respect to this clone: Its antigen remains unidentified.

Per the germline V gene, CDR1 is LNHDA and CDR2 is SQIVND (reference sequence). The CDR3 has 14 residues. The V and J ends lost 6 bases and 7 bases respectively, with 15 bases between them. The source of this sequence is a human donor who received a COVID-19 vaccine. Sample: CD4+ T cells from PBMCs cultured with SARS-CoV-2 spike peptides, taken before COVID-19 vaccination. This chain connects TRBV19 to TRBJ1-4, with a tentative D call TRBD1 (6 bases). The DNA of the CDR3 is TGTGCCAGTAGCCCTCGGGGGGCAGGTGAAAAACTGTTTTTT. This sequence encodes CASSPRGAGEKLFF.